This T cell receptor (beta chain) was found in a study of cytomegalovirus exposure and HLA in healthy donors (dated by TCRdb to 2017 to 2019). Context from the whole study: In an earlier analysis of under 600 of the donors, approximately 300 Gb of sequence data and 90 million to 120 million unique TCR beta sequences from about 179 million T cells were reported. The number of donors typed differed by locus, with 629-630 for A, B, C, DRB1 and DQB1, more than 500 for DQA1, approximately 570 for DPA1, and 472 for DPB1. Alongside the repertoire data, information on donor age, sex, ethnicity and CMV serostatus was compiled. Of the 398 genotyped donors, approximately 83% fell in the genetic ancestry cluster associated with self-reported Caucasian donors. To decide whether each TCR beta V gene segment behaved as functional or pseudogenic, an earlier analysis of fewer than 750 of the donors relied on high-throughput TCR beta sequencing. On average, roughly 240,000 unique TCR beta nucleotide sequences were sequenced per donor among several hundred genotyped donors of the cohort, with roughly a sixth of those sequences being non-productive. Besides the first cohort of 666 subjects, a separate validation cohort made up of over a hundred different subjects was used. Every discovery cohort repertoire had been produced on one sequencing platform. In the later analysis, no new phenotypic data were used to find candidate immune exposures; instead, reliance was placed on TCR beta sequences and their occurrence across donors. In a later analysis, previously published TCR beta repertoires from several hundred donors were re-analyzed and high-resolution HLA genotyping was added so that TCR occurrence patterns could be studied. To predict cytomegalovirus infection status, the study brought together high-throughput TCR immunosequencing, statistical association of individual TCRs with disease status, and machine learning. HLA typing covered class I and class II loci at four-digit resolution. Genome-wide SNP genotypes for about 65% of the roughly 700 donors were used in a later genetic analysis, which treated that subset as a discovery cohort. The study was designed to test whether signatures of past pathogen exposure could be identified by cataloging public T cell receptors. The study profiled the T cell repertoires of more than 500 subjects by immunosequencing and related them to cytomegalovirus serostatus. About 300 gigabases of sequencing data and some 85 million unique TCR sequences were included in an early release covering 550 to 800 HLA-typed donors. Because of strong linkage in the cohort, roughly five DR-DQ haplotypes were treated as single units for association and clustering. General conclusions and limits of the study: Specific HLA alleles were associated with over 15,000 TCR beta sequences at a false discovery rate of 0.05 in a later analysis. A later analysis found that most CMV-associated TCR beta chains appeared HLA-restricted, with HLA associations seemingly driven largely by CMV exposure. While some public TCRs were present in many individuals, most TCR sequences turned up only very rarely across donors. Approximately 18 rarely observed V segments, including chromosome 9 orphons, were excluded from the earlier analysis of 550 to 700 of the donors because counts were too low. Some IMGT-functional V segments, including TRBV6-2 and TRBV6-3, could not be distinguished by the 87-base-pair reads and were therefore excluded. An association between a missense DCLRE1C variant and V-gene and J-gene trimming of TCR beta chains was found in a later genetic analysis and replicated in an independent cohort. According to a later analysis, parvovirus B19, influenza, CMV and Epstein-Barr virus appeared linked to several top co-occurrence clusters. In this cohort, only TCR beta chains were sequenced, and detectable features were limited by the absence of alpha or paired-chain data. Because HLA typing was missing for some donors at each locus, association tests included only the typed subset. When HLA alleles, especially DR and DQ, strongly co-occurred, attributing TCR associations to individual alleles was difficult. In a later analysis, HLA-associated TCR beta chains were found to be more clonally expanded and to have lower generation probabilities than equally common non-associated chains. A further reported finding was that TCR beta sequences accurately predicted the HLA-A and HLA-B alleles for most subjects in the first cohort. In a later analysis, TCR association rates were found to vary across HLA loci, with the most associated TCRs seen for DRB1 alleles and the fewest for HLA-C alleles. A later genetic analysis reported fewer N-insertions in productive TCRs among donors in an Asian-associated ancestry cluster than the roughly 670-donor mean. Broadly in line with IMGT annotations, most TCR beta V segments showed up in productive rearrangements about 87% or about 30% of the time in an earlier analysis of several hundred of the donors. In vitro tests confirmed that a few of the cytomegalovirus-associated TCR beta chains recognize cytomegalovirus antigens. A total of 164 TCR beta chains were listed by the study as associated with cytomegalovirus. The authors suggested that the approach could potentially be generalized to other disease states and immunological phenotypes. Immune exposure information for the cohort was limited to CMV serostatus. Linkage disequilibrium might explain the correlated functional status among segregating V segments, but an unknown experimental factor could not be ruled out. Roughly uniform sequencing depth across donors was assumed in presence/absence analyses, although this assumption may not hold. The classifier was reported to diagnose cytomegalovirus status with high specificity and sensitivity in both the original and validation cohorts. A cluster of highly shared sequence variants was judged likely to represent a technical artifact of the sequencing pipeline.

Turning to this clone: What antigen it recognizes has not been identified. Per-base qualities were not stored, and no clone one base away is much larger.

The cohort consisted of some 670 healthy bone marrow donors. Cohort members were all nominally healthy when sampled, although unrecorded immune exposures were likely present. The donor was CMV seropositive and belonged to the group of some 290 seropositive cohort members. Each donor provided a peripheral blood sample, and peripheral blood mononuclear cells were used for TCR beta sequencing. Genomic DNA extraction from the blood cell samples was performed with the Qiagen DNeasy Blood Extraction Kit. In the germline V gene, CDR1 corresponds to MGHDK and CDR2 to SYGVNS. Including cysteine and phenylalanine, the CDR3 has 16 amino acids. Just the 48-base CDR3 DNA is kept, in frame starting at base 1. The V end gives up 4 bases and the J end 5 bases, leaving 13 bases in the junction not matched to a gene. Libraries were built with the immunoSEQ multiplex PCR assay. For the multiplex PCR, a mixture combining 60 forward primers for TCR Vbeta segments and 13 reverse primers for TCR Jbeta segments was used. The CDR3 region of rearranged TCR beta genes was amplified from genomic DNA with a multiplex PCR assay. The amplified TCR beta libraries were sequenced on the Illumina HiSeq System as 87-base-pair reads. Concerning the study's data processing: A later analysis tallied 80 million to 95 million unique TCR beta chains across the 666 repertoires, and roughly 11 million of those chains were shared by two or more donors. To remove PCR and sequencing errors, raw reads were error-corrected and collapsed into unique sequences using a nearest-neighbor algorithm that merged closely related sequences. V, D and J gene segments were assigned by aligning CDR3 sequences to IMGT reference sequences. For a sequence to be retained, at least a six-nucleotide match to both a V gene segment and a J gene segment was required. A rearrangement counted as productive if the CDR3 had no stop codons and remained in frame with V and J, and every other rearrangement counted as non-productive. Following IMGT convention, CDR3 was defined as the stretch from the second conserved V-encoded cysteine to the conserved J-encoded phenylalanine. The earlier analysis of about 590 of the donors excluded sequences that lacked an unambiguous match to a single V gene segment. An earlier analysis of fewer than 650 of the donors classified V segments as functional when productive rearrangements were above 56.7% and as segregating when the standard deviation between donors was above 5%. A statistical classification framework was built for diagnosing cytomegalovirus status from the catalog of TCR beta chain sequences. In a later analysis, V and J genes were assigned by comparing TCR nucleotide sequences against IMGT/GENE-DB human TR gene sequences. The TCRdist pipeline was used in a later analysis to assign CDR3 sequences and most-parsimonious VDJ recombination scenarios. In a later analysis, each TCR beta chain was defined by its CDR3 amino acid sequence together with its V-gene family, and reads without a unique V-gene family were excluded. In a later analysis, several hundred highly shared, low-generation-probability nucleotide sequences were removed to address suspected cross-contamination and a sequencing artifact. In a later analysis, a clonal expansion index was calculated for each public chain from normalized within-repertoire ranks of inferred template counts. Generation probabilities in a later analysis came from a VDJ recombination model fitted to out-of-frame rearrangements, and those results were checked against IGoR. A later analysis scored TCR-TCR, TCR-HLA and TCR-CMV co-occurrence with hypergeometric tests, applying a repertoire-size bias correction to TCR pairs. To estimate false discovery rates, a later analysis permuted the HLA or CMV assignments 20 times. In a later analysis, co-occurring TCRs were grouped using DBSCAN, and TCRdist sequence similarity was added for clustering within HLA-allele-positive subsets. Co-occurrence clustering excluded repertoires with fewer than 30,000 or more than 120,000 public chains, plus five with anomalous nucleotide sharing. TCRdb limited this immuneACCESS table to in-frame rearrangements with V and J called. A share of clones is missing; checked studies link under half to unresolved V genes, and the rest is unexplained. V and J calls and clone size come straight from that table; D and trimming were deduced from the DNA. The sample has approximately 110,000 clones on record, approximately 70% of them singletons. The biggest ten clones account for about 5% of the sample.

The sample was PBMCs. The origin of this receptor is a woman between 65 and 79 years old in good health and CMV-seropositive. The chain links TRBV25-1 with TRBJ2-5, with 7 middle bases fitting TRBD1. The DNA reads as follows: TGTGCCAGCAGTGCGACAGGGCCTGGGGATGGGGAGACCCAGTACTTC. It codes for CASSATGPGDGETQYF.